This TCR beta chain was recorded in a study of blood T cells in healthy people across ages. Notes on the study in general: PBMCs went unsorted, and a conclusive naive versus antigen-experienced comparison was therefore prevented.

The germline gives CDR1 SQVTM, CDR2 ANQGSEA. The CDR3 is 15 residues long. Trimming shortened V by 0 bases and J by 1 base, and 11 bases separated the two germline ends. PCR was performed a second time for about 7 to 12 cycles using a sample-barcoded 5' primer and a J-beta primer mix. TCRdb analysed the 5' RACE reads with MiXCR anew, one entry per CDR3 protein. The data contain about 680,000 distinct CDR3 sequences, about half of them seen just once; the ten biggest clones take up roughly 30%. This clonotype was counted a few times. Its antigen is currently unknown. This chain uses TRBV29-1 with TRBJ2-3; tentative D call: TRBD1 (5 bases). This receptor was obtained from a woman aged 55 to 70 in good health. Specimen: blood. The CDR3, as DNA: TGCAGCGTTGAAGAGGCAGGGTTCGGCACAGATACGCAGTATTTT. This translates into CSVEEAGFGTDTQYF.